A single sample gave rise to the 21 T cell receptor beta chains below, sequenced in a study of blood T cells in healthy people across ages. A second about 7 to 11 cycle PCR used barcoded and J-beta primers. TCRdb fed the 5' RACE reads into MiXCR, producing one record per CDR3 protein. Counted here are around 1,000,000 distinct CDR3 sequences, approximately 25% occurring once; the ten biggest clones make up approximately 0.71%. These data also formed part of another study, on T cells of mothers and their children.

Sequencing was carried out using blood. These receptors all stem from a girl aged 2-9 years in good health.

The V gene is TRBV2, the J gene TRBJ1-3, with no clear D. Germline V gene lookup returns CDR1 SNHLY and CDR2 FYNNEI. The CDR3 is 17 residues long. V lost 5 bases and J 9 bases, leaving 26 bases between the germline ends. DNA of the CDR3: TGTGCCAGCAGTAACTTCGGACCGGCAGTCGAAATCGGCACCATATATTTT. Amino acids: CASSNFGPAVEIGTIYF.

The V and J genes are TRBV5-1 and TRBJ2-3; D is perhaps TRBD1 (6 bases). Germline V gene lookup returns CDR1 SGHRS and CDR2 YFSETQ. Trimming pared 0 bases from V and 4 bases from J, leaving 12 bases between. This CDR3 has 15 amino acids. CDR3 residues: CASSLGTANSDTQYF. The DNA of the CDR3 is TGCGCCAGCAGCTTGGGGACAGCTAATTCAGATACGCAGTATTTT. The full variable domain, rest sourced from reference TRBV5-1 and TRBJ2-3, is KAGVTQTPRYLIKTRGQQVTLSCSPISGHRSVSWYQQTPGQGLQFLFEYFSETQRNKGNFPGRFSGRQFSNSRSEMNVSTLELGDSALYLCASSLGTANSDTQYFGPGTRLTVL.

This clonotype has a handful of counts. V usage is TRBV3-1 and J usage is TRBJ1-4; perhaps TRBD1 as D (5 bases). CDR3 length: 13 amino acids. CDR1 is LGHDT, CDR2 YNNKEL, per germline (reference sequence). Trimming left V 4 bases short and J 13 bases short, with 16 bases between. CDR3 region: CASSPGPGLRLFF. The DNA for the CDR3 is TGTGCCAGCAGCCCCGGGCCAGGGTTGAGACTGTTTTTT.

This clonotype has only a few counts. This rearrangement joins TRBV2 to TRBJ2-6, with D unclear. CDR3 size: 16 residues. Germline loops: CDR1 SNHLY, CDR2 FYNNEI. V shed 5 bases and J shed 1 base, with 12 bases lying between them. As DNA, the CDR3 is TGTGCCAGCAGTCGGACCAGTGGGTCTGGGGCCAACGTCCTGACTTTC. This codes for CASSRTSGSGANVLTF. The variable domain in full, with the rest retrieved from reference TRBV2 and TRBJ2-6, is EPEVTQTPSHQVTQMGQEVILRCVPISNHLYFYWYRQILGQKVEFLVSFYNNEISEKSEIFDDQFSVERPDGSNFTLKIRSTKLEDSAMYFCASSRTSGSGANVLTFGAGSRLTVL.

The table lists this clonotype with a few counts. The rearrangement joins TRBV12-3 or TRBV12-4 to TRBJ2-5; D unresolved. The CDR3 is made up of 14 amino acids. V was shortened by 5 bases and J by 5 bases, with 15 bases between the two germline ends. CDR3: CASSADQTYETQYF. The CDR3 DNA follows: TGTGCCAGCAGTGCAGACCAGACGTATGAGACCCAGTACTTC.

CDR3 region: CASTSTSPAYEQYF. Written as DNA, the CDR3 is TGTGCCAGCACCTCGACAAGTCCCGCGTACGAGCAGTACTTC. J is TRBJ2-5 and V is TRBV6-5; no clear D. The J call could be wrong; TRBJ2-7 is a better fit for the DNA end. CDR1 MNHEY and CDR2 SVGAGI come from the germline V gene. The CDR3 totals 14 residues.

A few counts support this clonotype. The chain combines TRBV6-5 with TRBJ1-2, with D uncertain. V lost 0 bases and J lost 4, with 9 bases in between. The CDR3 contains 14 residues. Germline lookup yields CDR1 MNHEY and CDR2 SVGAGI. CDR3 in amino acids: CASSYSGRSYGYTF. The CDR3 bases are TGTGCCAGCAGTTACTCAGGCAGGTCCTATGGCTACACCTTC.

The V gene is TRBV29-1, the J gene TRBJ2-1; tentatively, D is TRBD1 or TRBD2 (5 bases each). The V gene's germline CDR1 is SQVTM and CDR2 ANQGSEA. The CDR3 sequence is 13 residues long. V lost 6 bases and J lost 3, with 12 bases in between. CDR3 nucleotides: TGCAGCGTGGGGGACGGGAACTACAATGAGCAGTTCTTC. This codes for CSVGDGNYNEQFF.

This clonotype showed up just a few times. The chain recombines TRBV12-3 or TRBV12-4 with TRBJ1-1; the D is unclear. Deletions cut 2 bases from V and 1 base from J, with 8 bases between. CDR3 length equals 14 residues. CDR3 sequence reads: CASSLYDENTEAFF. In DNA form, the CDR3 reads TGTGCCAGCAGTTTATATGACGAGAACACTGAAGCTTTCTTT.

V usage is TRBV6-5 and J usage is TRBJ2-5; 10 bases align to TRBD2. The V gene end was trimmed by 4 bases and the J gene end by 4 bases; junction bases not matched to a gene: 6. The CDR3 consists of 15 residues. CDR1 is MNHEY and CDR2 is SVGAGI in the germline V gene. CDR3 DNA: TGTGCCAGCAGTTCGGCGGGACTAGCGAGAGAGACCCAGTACTTC. Its protein product is CASSSAGLARETQYF.

This clonotype has just a few counts. This chain connects TRBV20-1 to TRBJ2-5; unclear D gene. The CDR3 runs to 13 residues. The V end lost 3 bases, the J end lost 4 bases, and 12 bases lay between the germline ends. Germline assignment: CDR1 DFQATT and CDR2 SNEGSKA (reference sequence). This CDR3 is CSARMAGGETQYF. CDR3 sequence (DNA): TGCAGTGCTAGGATGGCCGGCGGAGAGACCCAGTACTTC.

V is TRBV20-1 and J is TRBJ1-5, with a possible D match to TRBD1 (6 bases). The CDR3 spans 16 residues. Germline V gene sequence: CDR1 DFQATT, CDR2 SNEGSKA (reference sequence). The V gene lost 3 bases and the J gene lost 0 bases, with 15 bases spanning the gap. The CDR3, as DNA: TGCAGTGCTAGTGAACAGGGAACCCATAGCAATCAGCCCCAGCATTTT. Translated, it gives CSASEQGTHSNQPQHF.

This clonotype was detected only a few times. The chain employs TRBV29-1 and TRBJ2-5; the D gene is possibly TRBD2 (5 bases). CDR3 size: 15 residues. Trimming removed 5 bases at V and 5 bases at J, with 21 bases between. Germline CDR1 is SQVTM and CDR2 is ANQGSEA. CDR3 region: CSVKPADWMWETQYF. The CDR3 DNA reads as TGCAGCGTTAAGCCGGCGGACTGGATGTGGGAGACCCAGTACTTC.

The chain employs TRBV27 and TRBJ2-3; TRBD2 agrees at 10 bases. Germline lookup yields CDR1 MNHEY and CDR2 SMNVEV (reference sequence). With 4 bases clipped from V and 5 bases from J, the junction kept 6 bases outside the gene matches. The CDR3 has 15 amino acids. The CDR3 region is CASSSLAGARDTQYF. For the CDR3, the DNA is TGTGCCAGCAGTTCGCTAGCGGGAGCTAGAGATACGCAGTATTTT.

In its sample, this clonotype was seen a few times. The genes are TRBV7-2 and TRBJ1-5, with D unresolved. The ends were cut back, 5 bases at V and 10 bases at J, with 15 bases in the middle. Germline V gene data show CDR1 as SGHTA and CDR2 as FQGNSA. The length of the CDR3 is 13 residues. The CDR3 DNA sequence: TGTGCCAGCAGCCTCAATTGGGCTGGCCCCCAGCATTTT. It specifies CASSLNWAGPQHF.

This rearrangement joins TRBV4-1 to TRBJ2-1; a weak D match, TRBD2 (5 bases). The length of the CDR3 is 17 residues. CDR1 is MGHRA and CDR2 is YSYEKL in the germline V gene. V was shortened by 0 bases and J by 4 bases, with 16 bases between the two germline ends. The DNA for the CDR3 is TGCGCCAGCAGCCAAGAATCCGCTAGCAGACTGTACAATGAGCAGTTCTTC. Translation: CASSQESASRLYNEQFF.

Ten or more counts support this clonotype. The chain links TRBV29-1 to TRBJ1-3; TRBD1 might be the D (5 bases). Trimming cost V 4 bases and J 4 bases, with 8 bases left between them. Germline values: CDR1 SQVTM, CDR2 ANQGSEA. This CDR3 is built from 12 residues. The CDR3 DNA reads TGCAGCGTTGCAGGGAGCGGAAACACCATATATTTT. It translates to CSVAGSGNTIYF.

This clonotype was observed a few times. The V gene is TRBV4-1, the J gene TRBJ1-4, with 9 bases matching TRBD1. This CDR3 is built from 16 residues. The germline V gene encodes CDR1 MGHRA and CDR2 YSYEKL. Germline trimming cut 0 bases from V and 7 bases from J; bases unmatched to any gene: 6. As DNA, the CDR3 is TGCGCCAGCAGCCAAGACCCCGGGACAGGGTCTGAAAAACTGTTTTTT. Its protein product is CASSQDPGTGSEKLFF.

The chain employs TRBV4-1 and TRBJ1-6, with TRBD1 identical over 9 bases. The CDR3 runs 15 residues. V shed 3 bases, J shed 10 bases, and the junction held 7 bases outside the gene matches. CDR1 and CDR2 (germline): MGHRA, YSYEKL. CDR3 sequence: CASSHAGQGQSPLHF. The DNA of the CDR3 is TGCGCCAGCAGCCATGCGGGACAGGGTCAATCACCCCTCCACTTT.

The sample holds a few counts of this clonotype. The rearrangement uses TRBV12-3 or TRBV12-4 and TRBJ1-1; TRBD1 matches at 8 bases. V gave up 5 bases and J gave up 8 bases; unmatched junction bases: 13. The CDR3 is made up of 15 amino acids. Here the CDR3 reads CASSLKDRAGPEAFF. The DNA for the CDR3 is TGTGCCAGCAGTCTGAAGGACAGGGCAGGACCAGAAGCTTTCTTT.

The rearrangement uses TRBV20-1 and TRBJ2-1, with unresolved D. The end of the DNA fits TRBJ2-7 better, so the J call may be wrong. The CDR3 covers 13 residues. CDR1 is DFQATT and CDR2 is SNEGSKA in the germline V gene (reference sequence). The CDR3 sequence: CSARGTQTFEQYF. CDR3 DNA: TGCAGTGCTAGAGGGACCCAAACCTTCGAGCAGTACTTC.